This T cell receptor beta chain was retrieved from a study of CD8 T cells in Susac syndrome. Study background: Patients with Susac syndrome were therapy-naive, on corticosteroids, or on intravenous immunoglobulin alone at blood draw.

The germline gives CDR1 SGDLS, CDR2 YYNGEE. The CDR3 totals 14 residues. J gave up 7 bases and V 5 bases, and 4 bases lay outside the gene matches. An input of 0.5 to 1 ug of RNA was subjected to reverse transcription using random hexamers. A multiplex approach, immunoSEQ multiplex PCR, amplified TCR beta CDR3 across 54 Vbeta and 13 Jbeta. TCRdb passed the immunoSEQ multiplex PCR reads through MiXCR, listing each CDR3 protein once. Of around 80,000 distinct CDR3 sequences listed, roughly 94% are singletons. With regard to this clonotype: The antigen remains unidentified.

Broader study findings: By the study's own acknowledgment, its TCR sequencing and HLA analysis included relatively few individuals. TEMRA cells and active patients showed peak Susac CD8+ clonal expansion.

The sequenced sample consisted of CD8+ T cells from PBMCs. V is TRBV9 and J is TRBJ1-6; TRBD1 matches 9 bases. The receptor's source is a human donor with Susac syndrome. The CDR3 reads CASSAGTGNSPLHF. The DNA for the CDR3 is TGTGCCAGCAGTGCCGGGACAGGGAATTCACCCCTCCACTTT.